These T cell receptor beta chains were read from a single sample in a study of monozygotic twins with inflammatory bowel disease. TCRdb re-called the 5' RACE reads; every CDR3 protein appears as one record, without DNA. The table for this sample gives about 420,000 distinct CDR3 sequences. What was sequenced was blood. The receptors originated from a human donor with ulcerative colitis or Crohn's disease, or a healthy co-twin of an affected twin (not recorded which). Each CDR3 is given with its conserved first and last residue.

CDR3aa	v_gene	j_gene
CASSTGQGTTLKAFF	TRBV5-4	TRBJ1-1
CASSGYRENEQFF	TRBV2	TRBJ2-1
CASSPGHTEAFF	TRBV5-1	TRBJ1-1
CASSAAETVQGSPLHF	TRBV6-1	TRBJ1-6
CASSEGAPRDTEAFF	TRBV6-1	TRBJ1-1
CSARDSRASGLNEQFF	TRBV20-1	TRBJ2-1
CASSGASGAYNEQFF	TRBV18	TRBJ2-1
CASSLAGFSSGANVLTF	TRBV5-1	TRBJ2-6
CASSAGRDRLTDTQYF	TRBV5-4	TRBJ2-3
CSAAPLAGVSETQYF	TRBV20-1	TRBJ2-5
CSVEARNTIYF	TRBV29-1	TRBJ1-3
CSVVFPGVQETQYF	TRBV29-1	TRBJ2-5
CASSPLGGAFF	TRBV12-3/TRBV12-4	TRBJ1-1
CSVWTRRVSTDTQYF	TRBV29-1	TRBJ2-3
CASQQRGTSEQYF	TRBV5-1	TRBJ2-7
CASSPPSGRKTGELFF	TRBV5-6	TRBJ2-2
CASSYSEGATEAFF	TRBV6-6	TRBJ1-1
CSIDKQGGFTYTF	TRBV29-1	TRBJ1-2